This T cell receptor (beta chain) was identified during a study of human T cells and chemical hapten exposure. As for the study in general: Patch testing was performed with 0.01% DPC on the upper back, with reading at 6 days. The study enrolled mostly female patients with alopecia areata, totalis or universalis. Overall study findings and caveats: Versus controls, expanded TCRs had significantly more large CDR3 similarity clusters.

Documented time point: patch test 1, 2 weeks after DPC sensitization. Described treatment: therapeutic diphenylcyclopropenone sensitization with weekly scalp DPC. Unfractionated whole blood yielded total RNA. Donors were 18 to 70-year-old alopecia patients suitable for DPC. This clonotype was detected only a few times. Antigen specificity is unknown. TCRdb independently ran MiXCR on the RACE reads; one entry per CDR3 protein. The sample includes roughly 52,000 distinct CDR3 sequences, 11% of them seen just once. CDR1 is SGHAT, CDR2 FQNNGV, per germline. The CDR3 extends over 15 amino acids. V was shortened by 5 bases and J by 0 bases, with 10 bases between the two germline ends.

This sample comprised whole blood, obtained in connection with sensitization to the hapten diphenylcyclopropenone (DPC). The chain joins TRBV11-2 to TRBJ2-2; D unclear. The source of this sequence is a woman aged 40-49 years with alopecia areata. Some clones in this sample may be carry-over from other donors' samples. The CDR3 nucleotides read TGTGCCAGCAGCCGCTGGACGGCGAACACCGGGGAGCTGTTTTTT. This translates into CASSRWTANTGELFF.